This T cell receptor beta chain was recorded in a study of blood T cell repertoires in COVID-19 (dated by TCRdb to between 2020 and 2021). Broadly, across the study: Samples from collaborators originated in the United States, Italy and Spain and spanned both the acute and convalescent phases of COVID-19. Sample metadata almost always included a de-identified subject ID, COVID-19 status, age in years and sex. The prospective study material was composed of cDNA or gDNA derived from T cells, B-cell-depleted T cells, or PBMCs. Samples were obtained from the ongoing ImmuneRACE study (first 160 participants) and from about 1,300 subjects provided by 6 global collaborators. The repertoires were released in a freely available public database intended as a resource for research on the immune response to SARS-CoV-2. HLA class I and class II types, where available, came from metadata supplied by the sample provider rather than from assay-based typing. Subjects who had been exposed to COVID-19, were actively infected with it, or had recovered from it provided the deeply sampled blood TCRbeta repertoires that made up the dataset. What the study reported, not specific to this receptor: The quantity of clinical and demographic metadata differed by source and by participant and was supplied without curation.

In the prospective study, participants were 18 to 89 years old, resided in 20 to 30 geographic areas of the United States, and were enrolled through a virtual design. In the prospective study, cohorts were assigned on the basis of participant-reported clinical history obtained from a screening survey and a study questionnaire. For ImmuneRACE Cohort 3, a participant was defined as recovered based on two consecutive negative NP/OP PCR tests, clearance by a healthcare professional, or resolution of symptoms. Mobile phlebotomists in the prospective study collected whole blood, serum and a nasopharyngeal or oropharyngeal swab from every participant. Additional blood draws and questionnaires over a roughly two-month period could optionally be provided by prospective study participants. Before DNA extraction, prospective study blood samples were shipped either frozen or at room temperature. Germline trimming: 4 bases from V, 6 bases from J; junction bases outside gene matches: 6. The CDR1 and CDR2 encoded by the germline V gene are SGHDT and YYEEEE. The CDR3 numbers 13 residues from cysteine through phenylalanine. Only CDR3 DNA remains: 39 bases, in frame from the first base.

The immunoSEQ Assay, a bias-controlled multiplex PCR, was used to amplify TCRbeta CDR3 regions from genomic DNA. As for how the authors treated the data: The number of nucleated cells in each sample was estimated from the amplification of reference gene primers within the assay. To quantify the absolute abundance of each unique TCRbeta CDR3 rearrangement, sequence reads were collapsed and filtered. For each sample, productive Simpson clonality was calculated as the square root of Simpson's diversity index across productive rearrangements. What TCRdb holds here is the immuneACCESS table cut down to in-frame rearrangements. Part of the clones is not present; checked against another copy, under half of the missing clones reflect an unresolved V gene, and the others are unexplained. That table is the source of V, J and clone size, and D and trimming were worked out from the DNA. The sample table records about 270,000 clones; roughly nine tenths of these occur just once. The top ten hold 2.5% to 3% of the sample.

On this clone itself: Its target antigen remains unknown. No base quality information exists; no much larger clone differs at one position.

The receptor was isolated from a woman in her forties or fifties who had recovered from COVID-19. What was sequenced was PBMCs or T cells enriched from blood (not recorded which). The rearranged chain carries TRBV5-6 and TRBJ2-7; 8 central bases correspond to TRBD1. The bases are TGTGCCAGCAGCCTACTTACAGGGGGCGAGCAGTACTTC. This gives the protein CASSLLTGGEQYF.